The rows below give T cell receptor beta chains drawn from one sample of a study of cytotoxic CD8 clonotypes in ibrutinib-treated CLL. TCRdb's table, derived via immunoSEQ multiplex PCR, lists solely in-frame clones and lacks some. The sample shows roughly 200,000 clones, approximately 72% of them seen only once. This specimen consisted of PBMCs, obtained after 24 months of ibrutinib treatment. These receptors all come from a human donor with chronic lymphocytic leukemia. The CDR3 runs from the conserved cysteine through the conserved F or W. D genes are given only for firm matches. Size is omitted from some rows. Given values are once, few, many or a class for expanded clones.

TRBJ2-3	-	TRBV5-1	TRBD2	14	TGCGCCAGCGGGACTAGCGGGAGCACAGATACGCAGTATTTT	CASGTSGSTDTQYF
TRBJ2-7	-	TRBV15	-	12	TGTGCCACCAGCGTTAACGTCGGCGAGCAGTACTTC	CATSVNVGEQYF
TRBJ1-2	once	TRBV6-5	-	12	TGTGCCAGCGACGGGGCAGACATGGCTAGAACCTTC	CASDGADMARTF
TRBJ1-3	few	TRBV7-9	-	12	TGTGCCAGCAGCTTAATAGTAGACACCATATATTTT	CASSLIVDTIYF
TRBJ2-4	few	TRBV10-3	TRBD1	12	TGTGCCATCAGTGGACAGGGACAACTTCAGTACTTC	CAISGQGQLQYF
TRBJ2-1	-	TRBV27	-	11	TGTGCCAGCAGACTCGGATATGAGCAGTTCTTC	CASRLGYEQFF
TRBJ1-5	few	TRBV6-6	-	14	TGTGCCAGCAGCAGAGGACGGAGCAATCAGCCCCAGCATTTT	CASSRGRSNQPQHF
TRBJ1-4	-	TRBV4-2	-	16	TGTGCCAGCAGCCAAGATGGTCGTGCAACTAATGAAAAACTGTTTTTT	CASSQDGRATNEKLFF
TRBJ1-5	-	TRBV27	-	13	TGTGCCAGCAGTGACCGGAGCAATCAGCCCCAGCATTTT	CASSDRSNQPQHF
TRBJ2-1	once	TRBV23-1	TRBD1	23	TGCGCCAGCAGTCACCAGGGACAGGGGGCGCAAAGACTAGCAGTGAACTCCTACAATGAGCAGTTCTTC	CASSHQGQGAQRLAVNSYNEQFF
TRBJ2-7	-	TRBV23-1	-	16	TGCGCCAGCAGTCAATCGGAGTGGCCGGGCCCGCGGGAGCAGTACTTC	CASSQSEWPGPREQYF
TRBJ2-1	-	TRBV29-1	-	14	TGCAGCGTTGAAGTTCGGAAGAGCTACAATGAGCAGTTCTTC	CSVEVRKSYNEQFF
TRBJ2-7	-	TRBV27	-	18	TGTGCCAGCAGCTCGGGGCGCGGGGACGTCTCCAGCTCCTACGAGCAGTACTTC	CASSSGRGDVSSSYEQYF
TRBJ2-3	few	TRBV7-6	-	14	TGTGCCAGCAGCCTTGAACGATACACAGATACGCAGTATTTT	CASSLERYTDTQYF
TRBJ2-7	-	TRBV7-2	-	12	TGTGCCGTCGAGGGACTGTCCTACGAGCAGTACTTC	CAVEGLSYEQYF
TRBJ2-5	once	TRBV4-2	TRBD2	16	TGTGCCAGCAGCCAAGATGTAGCGGGCAGAGAAGAGACCCAGTACTTC	CASSQDVAGREETQYF
TRBJ2-1	-	TRBV6-4	TRBD2	19	TGTGCCAGCAGTGACCCCATTAGCGGGAGGGCTTCTGCCTACAATGAGCAGTTCTTC	CASSDPISGRASAYNEQFF
TRBJ1-2	-	TRBV19	-	11	TGTGCCAGTAGGGAGAACTATGGCTACACCTTC	CASRENYGYTF
TRBJ1-4	-	TRBV15	-	13	TGTGCCACCAGCAGACGTACTACTGAAAAACTGTTTTTT	CATSRRTTEKLFF
TRBJ2-2	-	TRBV18	TRBD1	14	TGTGCCAGCTCACCAAGGGGGCGGACCGGGGAGCTGTTTTTT	CASSPRGRTGELFF
TRBJ2-1	-	TRBV6-1	-	19	TGTGCCAGCAGTGAATCTAGCGGCACGACAGGTGAGGGGGGCGATGAGCAGTTCTTC	CASSESSGTTGEGGDEQFF
TRBJ2-7	few	TRBV28	-	15	TGTGCCAGCAGTTTCACAGGGATGAGTTACTACGAGCAGTACTTC	CASSFTGMSYYEQYF
TRBJ1-1	-	TRBV30	TRBD1	11	TGTGCCGGCGGGACAGGGGTAACAGCTTTCTTT	CAGGTGVTAFF
TRBJ2-2	-	TRBV9	TRBD2	18	TGTGCCAGCAGCAGAGGGGGGACTAGCGGGAGGCGAACCGGGGAGCTGTTTTTT	CASSRGGTSGRRTGELFF
TRBJ2-6	-	TRBV25-1	TRBD1	17	TGTGCCAGCAGTCCTCCGAACAGGGGGCTTGGGGCCAACGTCCTGACTTTC	CASSPPNRGLGANVLTF
TRBJ2-1	-	TRBV28	-	15	TGTGCCAGCAGCTGGGACTGGGCCTTAGGGGATGAGCAGTTCTTC	CASSWDWALGDEQFF
TRBJ2-3	-	TRBV27	TRBD1	13	TGTGCCAGCAGTCCAGGGGGCGCAGATACGCAGTATTTT	CASSPGGADTQYF
TRBJ1-2	-	TRBV18	-	14	TGTGCCAGCTCACCAGACTCCGTGGGCTATGGCTACACCTTC	CASSPDSVGYGYTF
TRBJ2-1	-	TRBV4-3	-	15	TGCGCCAGCAGCCAAGGAGTGGGAGAGGATAATGAGCAGTTCTTC	CASSQGVGEDNEQFF
TRBJ1-1	once	TRBV5-1	-	12	TGCGCCAGCAGCTTGGACCGACGTGAAGCTTTCTTT	CASSLDRREAFF
TRBJ2-3	-	TRBV29-1	TRBD2	15	TGCAGCGTTGCGAGCGGGAGGCTCCTCACAGATACGCAGTATTTT	CSVASGRLLTDTQYF
TRBJ2-7	-	TRBV10-3	-	14	TGTGCCATCAAAAGGGGGGACGGTTCCTACGAGCAGTACTTC	CAIKRGDGSYEQYF
TRBJ1-1	-	TRBV4-3	-	13	TGCGCCAGCAGCCAACAGGGTTTGACTGAAGCTTTCTTT	CASSQQGLTEAFF
TRBJ1-5	-	TRBV30	-	16	TGTGCCTGGAGTGAGCAGGAAGGCAGGCCCAATCAGCCCCAGCATTTT	CAWSEQEGRPNQPQHF
TRBJ2-7	few	TRBV5-4	-	13	TGTGCCAGCAGCTTGAGTCAGGGGTACGAGCAGTACTTC	CASSLSQGYEQYF
TRBJ2-2	-	TRBV4-1	-	13	TGCGCCAGCAGCCAAGATAGGACCGGGGAGCTGTTTTTT	CASSQDRTGELFF